What follows is one TCR beta chain and its context. The entry originates in a study of blood T cell repertoires in COVID-19. Study-level background: COVID-19 samples from acute and convalescent phases originated in the United States, Italy and Spain. T cells, B-cell-depleted T cells, or PBMCs provided the cDNA or gDNA that served as material.

Original data processing: Reference gene primer amplification gave estimated nucleated cell counts. This table comes from immunoSEQ multiplex PCR, and its TCRdb copy is limited to in-frame clones, with some not included. V, J and clone size were drawn from that table, and D and trimming were deduced from the DNA. The sample lists over 200,000 clones, 80% to 90% occurring once. V lost 3 bases and J 0 bases, leaving 12 bases between the germline ends. CDR1 and CDR2 from the germline V gene are KGHSH and LQKENI. The CDR3 has 15 amino acids. This chain joins TRBV18 and TRBJ2-7; D perhaps matches TRBD2 (6 bases). This TCR was recovered from a man aged 80 or over with acute or convalescent COVID-19. The specimen sequenced was peripheral blood. The CDR3 reads CASSPGTPSSYEQYF. CDR3 nucleotides: TGTGCCAGCTCACCCGGGACTCCCAGCTCCTACGAGCAGTACTTC.